This TCR beta chain was recorded in a study of Ad26.COV2.S vaccination and SARS-CoV-2 variants. This table comes from immunoSEQ multiplex PCR, and its TCRdb copy is limited to in-frame clones, with some not included. The sample includes about 250,000 clones, roughly 86% seen only once; the top ten take roughly 3.5%. As for treatment: over 15 received Ad26.COV2.S at low or high dose, single or two shots; several received placebo; per-sample allocation not given. Sampling was performed 63 days after the first vaccine or placebo injection. The CDR3 runs to 13 residues. V was cut by 7 bases and J by 3 bases, with 9 bases left in between. Germline assignment: CDR1 LNHDA and CDR2 SQIVND (reference sequence).

The V gene is TRBV19, the J gene TRBJ2-2; D may be TRBD1 (5 bases). Sequences were derived from peripheral blood, sampled in a trial of Ad26.COV2.S vaccine versus placebo. The sequence was collected from a person aged 18-60 years who received the Ad26.COV2.S COVID-19 vaccine or a placebo. Here the CDR3 reads CASTQGYTGELFF. CDR3 nucleotides: TGTGCCAGTACCCAGGGCTACACCGGGGAGCTGTTTTTT.